Sequencing of this T cell receptor beta chain was carried out in a study of blood T cells in healthy people across ages. Study-level results: The study found more naive CD4+ cells and higher diversity in long-lived than aged donors.

Trimming cost V 10 bases and J 8 bases, with 18 bases left between them. Germline V gives CDR1 SNHLY, CDR2 FYNNEI. The CDR3 covers 13 residues. Together with a sample-barcoded 5' primer, a J-beta primer mix was included in a second PCR lasting roughly 7 to 11 cycles. Every individual sample yielded 2.5 million or more paired-end reads (each containing CDR3). A single record per CDR3 protein comes from TCRdb applying MiXCR to the 5' RACE reads. Among about 1.4 million distinct CDR3 sequences listed, roughly 60% were seen once. This clonotype has more than one count but fewer than ten. Its antigen remains unidentified.

The clonotype originates from a young man in good health. The chain recombines TRBV2 with TRBJ2-1; D perhaps matches TRBD2 (5 bases). The sample taken for sequencing was blood. The CDR3 protein is CATIATRGDEQFF. The DNA of the CDR3 is TGTGCCACCATAGCGACCCGAGGCGATGAGCAGTTCTTC.